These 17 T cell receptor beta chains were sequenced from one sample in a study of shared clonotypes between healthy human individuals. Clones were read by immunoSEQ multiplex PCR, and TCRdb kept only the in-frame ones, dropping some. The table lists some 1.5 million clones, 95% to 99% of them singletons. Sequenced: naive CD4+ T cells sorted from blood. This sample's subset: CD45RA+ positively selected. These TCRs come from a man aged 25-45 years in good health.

The CDR3: CASSEGAGEQYF. The CDR3 DNA reads as TGCGCCAGCAGCGAGGGGGCGGGTGAGCAGTACTTC. V usage is TRBV5-1 and J usage is TRBJ2-7; TRBD1 aligns across 7 bases. The CDR3 has 12 residues. Germline CDR1 is SGHRS and CDR2 is YFSETQ. V trimming: 4 bases; J trimming: 7 bases; junction bases outside the gene matches: 5. Full variable domain (rest looked up from reference TRBV5-1 and TRBJ2-7): KAGVTQTPRYLIKTRGQQVTLSCSPISGHRSVSWYQQTPGQGLQFLFEYFSETQRNKGNFPGRFSGRQFSNSRSEMNVSTLELGDSALYLCASSEGAGEQYFGPGTRLTVT.

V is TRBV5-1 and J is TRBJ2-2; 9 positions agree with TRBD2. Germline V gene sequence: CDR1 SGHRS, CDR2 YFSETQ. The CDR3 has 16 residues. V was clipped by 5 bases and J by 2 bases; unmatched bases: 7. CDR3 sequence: CASRSLSGSNTGELFF. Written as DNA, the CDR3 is TGCGCCAGCAGATCCCTTAGCGGGAGCAACACCGGGGAGCTGTTTTTT.

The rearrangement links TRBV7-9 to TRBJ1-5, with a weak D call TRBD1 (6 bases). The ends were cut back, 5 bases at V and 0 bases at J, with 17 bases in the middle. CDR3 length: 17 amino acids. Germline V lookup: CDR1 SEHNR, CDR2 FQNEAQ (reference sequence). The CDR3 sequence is CASSIEQGAYSNQPQHF. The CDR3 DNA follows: TGTGCCAGCAGCATTGAACAGGGCGCGTATAGCAATCAGCCCCAGCATTTT.

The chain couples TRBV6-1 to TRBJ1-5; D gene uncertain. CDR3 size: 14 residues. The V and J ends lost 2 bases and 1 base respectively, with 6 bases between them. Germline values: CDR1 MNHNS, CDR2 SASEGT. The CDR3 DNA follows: TGTGCCAGCAGTGAAACGTGGAGCAATCAGCCCCAGCATTTT. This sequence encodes CASSETWSNQPQHF.

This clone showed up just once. The CDR3 bases are TGCAGTATCAGGGGGGCAGATGGCTACACCTTC. The encoded protein is CSIRGADGYTF. The chain employs TRBV20-1 and TRBJ1-2; 7 positions agree with TRBD1. The CDR3 is 11 amino acids. V was clipped by 8 bases and J by 6 bases; unmatched bases: 6. Germline values: CDR1 DFQATT, CDR2 SNEGSKA (reference sequence).

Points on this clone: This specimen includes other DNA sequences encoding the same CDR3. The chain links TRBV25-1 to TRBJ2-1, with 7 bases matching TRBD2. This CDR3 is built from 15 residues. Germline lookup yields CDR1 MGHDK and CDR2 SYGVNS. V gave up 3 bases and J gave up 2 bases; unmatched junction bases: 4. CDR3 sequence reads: CASSELAGAYNEQFF. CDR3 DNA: TGTGCCAGCAGTGAGTTGGCGGGAGCCTACAATGAGCAGTTCTTC. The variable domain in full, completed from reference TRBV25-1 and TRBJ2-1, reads EADIYQTPRYLVIGTGKKITLECSQTMGHDKMYWYQQDPGMELHLIHYSYGVNSTEKGDLSSESTVSRIRTEHFPLTLESARPSHTSQYLCASSELAGAYNEQFFGPGTRLTVL.

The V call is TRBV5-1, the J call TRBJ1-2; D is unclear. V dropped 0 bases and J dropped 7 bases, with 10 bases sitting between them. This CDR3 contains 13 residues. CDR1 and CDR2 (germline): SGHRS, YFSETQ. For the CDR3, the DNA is TGCGCCAGCAGCTTGGGAGTCACCTCTGGCTACACCTTC. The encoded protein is CASSLGVTSGYTF.

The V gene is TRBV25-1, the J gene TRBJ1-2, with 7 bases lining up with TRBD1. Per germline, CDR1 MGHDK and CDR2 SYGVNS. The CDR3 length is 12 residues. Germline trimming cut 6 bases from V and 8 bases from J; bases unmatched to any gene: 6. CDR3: CASRETGKGYTF. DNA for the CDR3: TGTGCCAGCAGGGAGACAGGGAAAGGCTACACCTTC.

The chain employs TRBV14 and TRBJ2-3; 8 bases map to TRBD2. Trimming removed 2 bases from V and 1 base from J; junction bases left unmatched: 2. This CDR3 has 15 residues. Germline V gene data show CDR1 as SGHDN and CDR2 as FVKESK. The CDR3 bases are TGTGCCAGCAGCCAACCGACTAGCGGCACAGATACGCAGTATTTT. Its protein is CASSQPTSGTDTQYF.

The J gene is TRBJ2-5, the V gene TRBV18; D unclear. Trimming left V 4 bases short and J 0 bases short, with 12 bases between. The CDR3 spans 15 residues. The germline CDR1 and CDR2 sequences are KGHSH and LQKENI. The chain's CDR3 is CASSLPNWYQETQYF. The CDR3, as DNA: TGTGCCAGCTCACTACCGAATTGGTACCAAGAGACCCAGTACTTC.

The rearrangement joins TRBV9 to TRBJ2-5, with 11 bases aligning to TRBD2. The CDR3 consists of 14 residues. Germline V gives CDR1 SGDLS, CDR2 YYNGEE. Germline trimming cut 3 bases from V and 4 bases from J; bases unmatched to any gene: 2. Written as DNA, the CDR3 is TGTGCCAGCAGCGGTAGCGGGAGGGGAGAGACCCAGTACTTC. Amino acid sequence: CASSGSGRGETQYF.

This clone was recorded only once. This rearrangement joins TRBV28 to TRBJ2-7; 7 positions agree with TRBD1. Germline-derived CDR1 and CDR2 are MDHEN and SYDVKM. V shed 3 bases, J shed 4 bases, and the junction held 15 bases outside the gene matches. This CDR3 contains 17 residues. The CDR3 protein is CASSFFTLTGAKYEQYF. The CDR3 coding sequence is TGTGCCAGCAGTTTTTTCACACTAACAGGGGCAAAATACGAGCAGTACTTC.

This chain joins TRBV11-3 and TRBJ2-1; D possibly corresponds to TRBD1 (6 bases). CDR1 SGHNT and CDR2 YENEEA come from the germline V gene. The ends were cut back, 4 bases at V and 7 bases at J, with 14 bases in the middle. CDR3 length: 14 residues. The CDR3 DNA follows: TGTGCCAGCAGCTCGATAACAGGGCGGAATGAGCAGTTCTTC. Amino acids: CASSSITGRNEQFF.

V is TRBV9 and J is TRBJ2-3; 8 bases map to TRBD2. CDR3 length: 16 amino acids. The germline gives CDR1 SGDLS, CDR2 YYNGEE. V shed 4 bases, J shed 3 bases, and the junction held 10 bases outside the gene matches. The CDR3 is CASSPPDSGRTDTQYF. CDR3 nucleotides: TGTGCCAGCAGCCCACCGGACAGCGGGAGAACAGATACGCAGTATTTT.

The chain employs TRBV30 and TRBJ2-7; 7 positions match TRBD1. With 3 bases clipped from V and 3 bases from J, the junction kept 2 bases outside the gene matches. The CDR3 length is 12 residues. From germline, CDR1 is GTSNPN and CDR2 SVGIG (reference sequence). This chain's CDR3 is CAWRQGDYEQYF. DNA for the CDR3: TGTGCCTGGAGGCAGGGGGACTACGAGCAGTACTTC.

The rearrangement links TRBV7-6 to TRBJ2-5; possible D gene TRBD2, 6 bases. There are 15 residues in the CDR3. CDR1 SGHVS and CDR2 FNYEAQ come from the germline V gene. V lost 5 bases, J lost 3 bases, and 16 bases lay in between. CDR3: CASSRRLDLKETQYF. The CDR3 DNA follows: TGTGCCAGCAGCCGACGACTAGACTTGAAAGAGACCCAGTACTTC.

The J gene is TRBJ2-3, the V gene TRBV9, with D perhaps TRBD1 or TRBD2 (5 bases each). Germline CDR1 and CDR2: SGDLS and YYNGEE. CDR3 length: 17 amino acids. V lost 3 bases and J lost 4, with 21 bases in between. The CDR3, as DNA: TGTGCCAGCAGCGCGAGGGGTTCGGGGCCAATCCCAGATACGCAGTATTTT. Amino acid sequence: CASSARGSGPIPDTQYF.